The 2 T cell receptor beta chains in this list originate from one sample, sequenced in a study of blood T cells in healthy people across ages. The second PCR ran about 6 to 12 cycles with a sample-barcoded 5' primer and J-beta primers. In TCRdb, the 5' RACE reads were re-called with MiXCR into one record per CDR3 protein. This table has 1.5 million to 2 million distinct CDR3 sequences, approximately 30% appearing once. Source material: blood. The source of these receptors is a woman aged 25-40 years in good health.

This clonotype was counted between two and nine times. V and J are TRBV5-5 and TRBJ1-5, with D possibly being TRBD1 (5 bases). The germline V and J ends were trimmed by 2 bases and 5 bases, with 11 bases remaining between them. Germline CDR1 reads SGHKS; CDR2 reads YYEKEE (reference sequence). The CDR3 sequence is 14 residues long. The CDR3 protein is CASSFKQEHQPQHF. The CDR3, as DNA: TGTGCCAGCAGCTTCAAACAGGAGCATCAGCCCCAGCATTTT.

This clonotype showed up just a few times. CDR3: CASSLGDRENTIYF. As DNA, the CDR3 is TGCGCCAGCAGCTTGGGGGACAGGGAAAACACCATATATTTT. The V and J genes are TRBV5-1 and TRBJ1-3; 9 bases line up with TRBD1. Germline CDR1 is SGHRS and CDR2 is YFSETQ. The CDR3 covers 14 residues. V shed 0 bases and J 6 bases; nucleotides not matched to a gene: 1. Using reference TRBV5-1 and TRBJ1-3 for the parts outside the CDR3, the full variable domain is KAGVTQTPRYLIKTRGQQVTLSCSPISGHRSVSWYQQTPGQGLQFLFEYFSETQRNKGNFPGRFSGRQFSNSRSEMNVSTLELGDSALYLCASSLGDRENTIYFGEGSWLTVV.